The clone carrying this T cell receptor (beta chain) was seen repeatedly, ten times or more. Its matching antigen is unknown. The record originates from a study of T-cell reconstitution after alpha-beta-depleted transplantation in children. Findings of the study overall: As was reported, about two months after transplant, alpha-beta T cells came from several hundred expanded graft clones. T-cell numbers and diversity one year post-transplant derived largely from freshly generated T cells.

Unique molecular identifiers were incorporated into the prepared TCRbeta library. TCRdb re-called the PCR reads through MiXCR, storing one row per CDR3 protein. The profile shows fewer than 1 million distinct CDR3 sequences, approximately 15% of them singletons. The J segment lost 4 bases and the V segment lost 4 bases, leaving 11 bases of the junction unmatched. Germline CDR1 reads MNHEY; CDR2 reads SMNVEV (reference sequence). This CDR3 comprises 17 residues. The sequencing here drew on PBMCs, mostly from graft donor cells, taken 360 days after TCRalphabeta/CD19-depleted stem cell transplant. V and J are TRBV27 and TRBJ2-1, with TRBD1 identical over 9 bases. The receptor's source is a male patient younger than 18 who had a stem cell transplant for acute lymphoblastic leukemia, so the T cells may come from the graft donor. DNA of the CDR3: TGTGCCAGCAGTTACTCAGGACAGGGGAATACGTACAATGAGCAGTTCTTC. It specifies CASSYSGQGNTYNEQFF.